These 15 T cell receptor beta chains originate from one sample sequenced in a study of post-analysis software for immune sequencing data. Study-level results: TRBV5-6, TRBV5-1 and TRBV20-1 belonged to a set of roughly five TRBV segments that were more frequent in patients than controls.

Antigens for these TCRs are unknown. The TCR beta cDNA libraries carried unique molecular identifiers. One entry per CDR3 protein, called by TCRdb with MiXCR from the PCR reads. Of more than 500,000 distinct CDR3 sequences listed, around a third are singletons. Specimen: blood. The receptors derive from a girl aged 2 to 17 with multiple sclerosis.

This clonotype was observed many times. J is TRBJ2-1 and V is TRBV15; weak D call: TRBD1 (6 bases). The germline gives CDR1 LNHNV, CDR2 YYDKDF (reference sequence). The CDR3 has 19 amino acids. Trimming removed 1 base at V and 4 bases at J, with 23 bases between. This chain's CDR3 is CATSRGIPGHRAAYNEQFF. In nucleotides, the CDR3 is TGTGCCACCAGCAGAGGCATACCGGGACACCGGGCAGCTTACAATGAGCAGTTCTTC. The complete variable domain, with remaining parts taken from reference TRBV15 and TRBJ2-1, reads DAMVIQNPRYQVTQFGKPVTLSCSQTLNHNVMYWYQQKSSQAPKLLFHYYDKDFNNEADTPDNFQSRRPNTSFCFLDIRSPGLGDTAMYLCATSRGIPGHRAAYNEQFFGPGTRLTVL.

The rearrangement uses TRBV5-1 and TRBJ1-2; 9 bases align to TRBD1. CDR1 SGHRS and CDR2 YFSETQ come from the germline V gene. Trimming cost V 4 bases and J 5 bases; bases outside gene matches: 6. The CDR3 contains 14 residues. The CDR3: CASSGTGPHYGYTF. CDR3 DNA: TGCGCCAGCAGCGGGACAGGGCCCCATTATGGCTACACCTTC. Full variable domain (outside the CDR3, taken from reference TRBV5-1 and TRBJ1-2): KAGVTQTPRYLIKTRGQQVTLSCSPISGHRSVSWYQQTPGQGLQFLFEYFSETQRNKGNFPGRFSGRQFSNSRSEMNVSTLELGDSALYLCASSGTGPHYGYTFGSGTRLTVV.

J is TRBJ2-3 and V is TRBV12-3 or TRBV12-4; TRBD2 is a possible D gene (6 bases). The CDR3 length is 14 residues. V lost 6 bases, J lost 10 bases, and 20 bases lay in between. CDR3 sequence: CASSGGLPLNAQYF. The CDR3 bases are TGTGCCAGCAGCGGGGGACTTCCGCTAAATGCGCAGTATTTT.

The V gene is TRBV5-1, the J gene TRBJ2-5; weak D call: TRBD2 (6 bases). CDR1 SGHRS and CDR2 YFSETQ come from the germline V gene. Trimming left V 3 bases short and J 5 bases short, with 14 bases between. The CDR3 has 14 residues. The DNA of the CDR3 is TGCGCCAGCAGCTGGGCGGGGAGAACGGAGACCCAGTACTTC. Translated, it gives CASSWAGRTETQYF.

The chain joins TRBV29-1 to TRBJ2-1; D is tentatively TRBD1 or TRBD2 (5 bases each). The V gene lost 5 bases and the J gene lost 10 bases, with 15 bases spanning the gap. The V gene's germline CDR1 is SQVTM and CDR2 ANQGSEA. CDR3 length equals 12 residues. The CDR3 nucleotides read TGCAGCGTTTATCTCCGGGGCCACGAGCAGTTCTTC. Translating it yields CSVYLRGHEQFF.

The rearrangement links TRBV3-1 to TRBJ2-5; no reliable D call. There are 14 residues in the CDR3. CDR1 LGHDT and CDR2 YNNKEL come from the germline V gene (reference sequence). The V and J ends lost 5 bases and 3 bases respectively, with 13 bases between them. CDR3 loop: CASSDITAKETQYF. CDR3 sequence (DNA): TGTGCCAGCAGCGATATAACAGCTAAAGAGACCCAGTACTTC.

This clonotype was seen a few times. The chain is built from TRBV9 and TRBJ2-1, with TRBD2 matching 12 bases. CDR3 size: 15 residues. Germline V gene data show CDR1 as SGDLS and CDR2 as YYNGEE. Trimming cost V 3 bases and J 5 bases; bases outside gene matches: 3. The CDR3 DNA follows: TGTGCCAGCAGCGGCCCTAGCGGGGGGGACAATGAGCAGTTCTTC. Translation gives CASSGPSGGDNEQFF.

This clonotype was detected many times. V is TRBV7-9 and J is TRBJ2-7, with D possibly being TRBD1 or TRBD2 (5 bases each). With 3 bases removed from V and 1 base from J, the gap between germline ends came to 16 bases. CDR1 is SEHNR and CDR2 is FQNEAQ in the germline V gene (reference sequence). This CDR3 has 16 amino acids. CDR3 loop: CASSFPYRDGSYEQYF. CDR3 coding DNA: TGTGCCAGCAGCTTCCCTTACCGGGACGGATCCTACGAGCAGTACTTC.

Only a few counts were recorded for this clonotype. The chain recombines TRBV10-2 with TRBJ2-6, with a weak D call TRBD2 (5 bases). The germline V gene has CDR1 WSHSY and CDR2 SAAADI. This CDR3 region has 13 residues. With 7 bases removed from V and 2 bases from J, the gap between germline ends came to 6 bases. The CDR3 DNA reads TGCGCCAGCATGAGGGCTGGGGCCAACGTCCTGACTTTC. Translated: CASMRAGANVLTF.

This rearrangement joins TRBV27 to TRBJ2-5; TRBD2 aligns across 10 bases. Germline V gene data show CDR1 as MNHEY and CDR2 as SMNVEV (reference sequence). The CDR3 has 15 amino acids. V trimming: 8 bases; J trimming: 3 bases; junction bases outside the gene matches: 9. The CDR3 nucleotides are TGTGCCAGCGGACTTAGCGGGGGGCCGAAAGAGACCCAGTACTTC. Encoded protein: CASGLSGGPKETQYF.

In DNA form, the CDR3 reads TGTGCCAGCAGCTTAGCGGGGAACTACAATGAGCAGTTCTTC. This translates into CASSLAGNYNEQFF. V usage is TRBV7-2 and J usage is TRBJ2-1; D remains unclear. The CDR3 covers 14 residues. Trimming removed 0 bases from V and 3 bases from J, with 6 bases in between. CDR1 is SGHTA and CDR2 is FQGNSA in the germline V gene.

This chain uses TRBV7-9 with TRBJ2-1; unclear D gene. The CDR3 contains 15 residues. CDR1 and CDR2 (germline): SEHNR, FQNEAQ (reference sequence). Trimming left V 5 bases short and J 5 bases short, with 16 bases between. In DNA, the CDR3 is TGTGCCAGCAGCAACCGGAACTCCTCAGACAATGAGCAGTTCTTC. Translation: CASSNRNSSDNEQFF.

This clonotype turned up a few times. The chain couples TRBV5-1 to TRBJ1-1; tentative D call: TRBD1 (6 bases). Germline CDR1 SGHRS, CDR2 YFSETQ. The CDR3 is made up of 12 amino acids. V was clipped by 5 bases and J by 7 bases, with 12 bases between them. The CDR3 coding sequence is TGCGCCAGCAGGGCACAGGGCTTTGAAGCTTTCTTT. It translates to CASRAQGFEAFF.

V usage is TRBV3-1 and J usage is TRBJ2-7; TRBD1 might be the D (6 bases). This CDR3 contains 14 residues. The germline V and J ends were trimmed by 5 bases and 1 base, with 12 bases remaining between them. Germline loops: CDR1 LGHDT, CDR2 YNNKEL (reference sequence). The CDR3 DNA reads as TGTGCCAGCAGCGGCAGGGGTGTTTCCTACGAGCAGTACTTC. It encodes CASSGRGVSYEQYF.

The chain employs TRBV7-9 and TRBJ2-7; TRBD1 matches at 7 bases. The germline V gene encodes CDR1 SEHNR and CDR2 FQNEAQ (reference sequence). The J segment lost 0 bases and the V segment lost 5 bases, leaving 7 bases of the junction unmatched. This CDR3 is 15 amino acids long. CDR3 loop: CASSPLQGFSYEQYF. In DNA, the CDR3 is TGTGCCAGCAGCCCCTTACAGGGGTTCTCCTACGAGCAGTACTTC.